The 8 T cell receptor beta chains listed next were all sequenced from one sample in a study of blood T cells in healthy people across ages. A sample-barcoded 5' primer and a J-beta primer mix were used in a second PCR of roughly 7 to 11 cycles. One entry per CDR3 protein, called by TCRdb with MiXCR from the 5' RACE reads. The sample lists about 1.7 million distinct CDR3 sequences; roughly 30% were seen once. The sequenced material came from blood. Receptor source: a woman younger than 45 in good health.

This clonotype was found a few times. The chain carries TRBV29-1 and TRBJ2-3; no firm D call. The CDR3 has 10 residues. V gave up 5 bases and J gave up 9 bases, with 9 bases separating them. The germline V gene has CDR1 SQVTM and CDR2 ANQGSEA. CDR3 sequence: CSVLGRTQYF. CDR3 nucleotide sequence: TGCAGCGTTTTGGGTAGAACGCAGTATTTT.

This clonotype was detected ten times or more. The J gene is TRBJ2-7, the V gene TRBV6-6, with D perhaps TRBD2 (7 bases). Germline CDR1 reads MNHNY; CDR2 reads SVGAGI (reference sequence). Trimming shortened V by 6 bases and J by 0 bases, and 18 bases separated the two germline ends. The CDR3 runs to 16 residues. The CDR3 reads CASSPRGGASSYEQYF. The CDR3 DNA reads TGTGCCAGCAGCCCCAGGGGAGGGGCCTCCTCCTACGAGCAGTACTTC.

This clonotype was seen a few times. The V and J genes are TRBV20-1 and TRBJ1-5; no definite D call. V was trimmed by 0 bases and J by 6 bases, leaving 12 bases between them. CDR1 DFQATT and CDR2 SNEGSKA come from the germline V gene (reference sequence). The CDR3 sequence is 14 residues long. Here the CDR3 DNA reads TGCAGTGCTAGAGATCGGAGGTCGGGTCAGCCCCAGCATTTT. The encoded protein is CSARDRRSGQPQHF.

V usage is TRBV12-3 or TRBV12-4 and J usage is TRBJ1-6; 7 nucleotides line up with TRBD1. With 4 bases clipped from V and 6 bases from J, the junction kept 12 bases outside the gene matches. The CDR3 loop spans 17 amino acids. The CDR3 region is CASSSGLGGRINSPLHF. In DNA, the CDR3 is TGTGCCAGCAGTTCGGGATTAGGGGGCAGGATTAATTCACCCCTCCACTTT.

With respect to this clonotype: The junction does not match germline at one end; this may be a read error. CDR3 sequence: CVSSVAGGPTDTQYF. The CDR3 DNA is TGCGTCAGCAGCGTAGCTGGGGGGCCCACAGATACGCAGTATTTT. The genes are TRBV5-1 and TRBJ2-3; D possibly uses TRBD1 or TRBD2 (6 bases each). There are 15 residues in the CDR3. The V gene's germline CDR1 is SGHRS and CDR2 YFSETQ. Based on the CDR3 plus reference TRBV5-1 and TRBJ2-3, the full variable domain is KAGVTQTPRYLIKTRGQQVTLSCSPISGHRSVSWYQQTPGQGLQFLFEYFSETQRNKGNFPGRFSGRQFSNSRSEMNVSTLELGDSALYLCVSSVAGGPTDTQYFGPGTRLTVL.

This clonotype was picked up a small number of times. The V call is TRBV27, the J call TRBJ1-2; TRBD1 is a possible D gene (6 bases). Germline values: CDR1 MNHEY, CDR2 SMNVEV (reference sequence). Trimming took 5 bases from V and 4 from J, leaving 20 bases between them. The CDR3 sequence is 16 residues long. DNA for the CDR3: TGTGCCAGCAGTCCCCCGGAGGGGGTGGGTGTCTATGGCTACACCTTC. Amino acid sequence: CASSPPEGVGVYGYTF.

This clonotype showed up many times. The junction and the germline gene differ at one end; a read error may be behind it. The chain uses TRBV5-1 and TRBJ2-7, with D unresolved. The CDR3 contains 14 residues. Per the germline V gene, CDR1 is SGHRS and CDR2 is YFSETQ. The CDR3 coding sequence is TGCGCCAGCAGCTTGGGGTACAGCACCTATGAGCAGTACTTC. Translated, it gives CASSLGYSTYEQYF. The whole variable domain, filled in from reference TRBV5-1 and TRBJ2-7, reads KAGVTQTPRYLIKTRGQQVTLSCSPISGHRSVSWYQQTPGQGLQFLFEYFSETQRNKGNFPGRFSGRQFSNSRSEMNVSTLELGDSALYLCASSLGYSTYEQYFGPGTRLTVT.

This rearrangement joins TRBV29-1 to TRBJ1-1; D possibly corresponds to TRBD1 (6 bases). Per germline, CDR1 SQVTM and CDR2 ANQGSEA. Trimming removed 1 base from V and 4 bases from J, with 13 bases in between. The CDR3 is 14 residues long. As DNA, the CDR3 is TGCAGCGTTGAAGTTTTAGGGGGACTCACTGAAGCTTTCTTT. Translation gives CSVEVLGGLTEAFF.